This paragraph covers one T cell receptor (beta chain) sequence. This record belongs to a study of blood T cell repertoires in COVID-19. Across the whole study: Acute and convalescent COVID-19 specimens originated in the United States, Italy and Spain. From T cells, B-cell-depleted T cells, or PBMCs came the material, which was cDNA or gDNA.

From germline, CDR1 is MNHEY and CDR2 SMNVEV (reference sequence). V was pared by 3 bases and J by 1 base, with 9 bases between. The CDR3 length is 14 residues. Per the authors' pipeline: Amplification of reference gene primers was used by the study to estimate nucleated cell counts. Produced via immunoSEQ multiplex PCR; TCRdb's table is partial and in-frame only. The V and J calls and the clone size are those of that table, but D and trimming were determined from the DNA. The table shows 10,000 or so clones, with around 83% occurring only once. The specimen sequenced was peripheral blood. This receptor was taken from a human donor in a cohort sampled during active COVID-19. The rearrangement uses TRBV27 and TRBJ1-1, with D unresolved. Here the CDR3 DNA reads TGTGCCAGCAGTTTTTCAGCGGGGAACACTGAAGCTTTCTTT. Amino acids: CASSFSAGNTEAFF.